Reported below is one TCR beta chain. Its antigen is unknown. With the read ending 3 residues before the CDR3 end, the germline J gene is used to fill in that end. The sample is drawn from a study of T cell clonality in common variable immunodeficiency. Trimming at V came to 4 bases and at J to 7 bases, leaving 10 bases not matched to a gene. The CDR3 has 16 residues. CDR1 LNHDA and CDR2 SQIVND come from the germline V gene (reference sequence). CVID and control samples used equivalent genomic DNA input. Data came from immunoSEQ multiplex PCR; TCRdb stores just in-frame clones and leaves some out. The sample shows about 33,000 clones, none of them appearing just once. Aged about 8 to 64 years, CVID subjects averaged around 40 years old. No CVID subject was ill or on immunomodulatory drugs when sampled. Overall study results and limits: TCRbeta clonality was increased in CVID versus healthy controls. Fewer deletions and N-nucleotide insertions were reportedly seen in common variable immunodeficiency TCR beta sequences.

The sample was peripheral blood mononuclear cells. The chain recombines TRBV19 with TRBJ1-5; 10 positions agree with TRBD1. This TCR derives from a human donor with common variable immunodeficiency. Incomplete CDR3 DNA: TGTGCCAGTAGTACCATAACCGGGACAGGGGAGCAGCCC. Its protein product is CASSTITGTGEQP. The CDR3 in its entirety is CASSTITGTGEQPQHF.